A single sample gave rise to the 6 T cell receptor beta chains below, sequenced in a study of early T cells in non-severe SARS-CoV-2 infection. TCRdb re-called the 5' RACE reads with MiXCR, one entry per CDR3 protein. The data show roughly 29,000 distinct CDR3 sequences, roughly 4.7% seen once. The sample taken for sequencing was whole blood. The receptors derive from an adult who was a healthcare worker with PCR-confirmed SARS-CoV-2 infection or an uninfected control (not recorded which).

This clonotype has more than one count but fewer than ten. The chain recombines TRBV6-6 with TRBJ2-3; TRBD2 aligns across 10 bases. V gave up 7 bases and J gave up 5 bases; unmatched junction bases: 9. The germline gives CDR1 MNHNY, CDR2 SVGAGI (reference sequence). The CDR3 runs to 15 residues. The CDR3 is CASKLAGDHIDTQYF. The CDR3 DNA reads as TGTGCCAGCAAGCTAGCGGGGGATCACATAGATACGCAGTATTTT.

This clonotype was seen a handful of times. J is TRBJ2-5 and V is TRBV7-9; D tentatively fits TRBD1 or TRBD2 (5 bases each). Trimming shortened V by 7 bases and J by 7 bases, and 16 bases separated the two germline ends. Per germline, CDR1 SEHNR and CDR2 FQNEAQ (reference sequence). The CDR3 consists of 13 residues. Written as DNA, the CDR3 is TGTGCCAGCACCCTAGACGGGGCGGGGACCCAGTACTTC. Translating it yields CASTLDGAGTQYF. Supplemented by reference TRBV7-9 and TRBJ2-5, the full variable domain reads DTGVSQNPRHKITKRGQNVTFRCDPISEHNRLYWYRQTLGQGPEFLTYFQNEAQLEKSRLLSDRFSAERPKGSFSTLEIQRTEQGDSAMYLCASTLDGAGTQYFGPGTRLLVL.

This chain joins TRBV7-6 and TRBJ2-2; 7 bases match TRBD1. Unmatched junction bases numbered 6, after V lost 2 bases and J lost 0 bases. Looked up from germline, CDR1 is SGHVS and CDR2 is FNYEAQ. This CDR3 has 17 amino acids. CDR3 sequence reads: CASSLYRGYANTGELFF. In nucleotides, the CDR3 is TGTGCCAGCAGCTTATACAGGGGTTACGCGAACACCGGGGAGCTGTTTTTT.

This clonotype was detected ten times or more. The gene calls are TRBV6-5 and TRBJ2-7; TRBD2 is a possible D gene (6 bases). The CDR3 is 13 amino acids. Germline CDR1 reads MNHEY; CDR2 reads SVGAGI. Trimming shortened V by 2 bases and J by 2 bases, and 7 bases separated the two germline ends. The CDR3 bases are TGTGCCAGCAGTTACACGGGGGCCTACGAGCAGTACTTC. It yields the protein CASSYTGAYEQYF.

This chain joins TRBV6-2 or TRBV6-3 and TRBJ2-1; D is undetermined. This CDR3 has 13 amino acids. The V gene's germline CDR1 is MNHEY and CDR2 SVGEGT. Trimming pared 0 bases from V and 7 bases from J, leaving 7 bases between. CDR3 bases: TGTGCCAGCAGTTACTCCCCAAGGAATGAGCAGTTCTTC. It yields the protein CASSYSPRNEQFF.

This clonotype has at least ten counts. This chain connects TRBV10-3 to TRBJ2-1; 7 bases align to TRBD2. Germline assignment: CDR1 ENHRY and CDR2 SYGVKD. Trimming removed 5 bases from V and 0 bases from J; junction bases left unmatched: 4. The CDR3 extends over 15 amino acids. CDR3 DNA sequence: TGTGCCATCAGTCAGCGGGGTAGCTCCTACAATGAGCAGTTCTTC. Its translation: CAISQRGSSYNEQFF.